This is a list of T cell receptor beta chains from one sample in a study of T cell clones after liver transplantation. Libraries were prepared by immunoSEQ multiplex PCR; TCRdb keeps only in-frame clonotypes and omits some of them. Of about 51,000 clones listed, about 90% are singletons. This sample comprised CD8+ T cells from blood, obtained 12 months after liver transplant. These receptor sequences come from a human patient who received a liver transplant. Some T cells may have originated in the graft donor. CDR3s include the opening cysteine and the closing phenylalanine or tryptophan. D genes are given only for firm matches. Size is omitted from some rows. Given values are once, few, many or a class for expanded clones.

>.|.|TRBJ2-5|TRBV13
CASSPSRDLRETQYF
TGTGCCAGCAGCCCCTCCCGGGACTTGAGGGAGACCCAGTACTTC
>.|once|TRBJ2-5|TRBV7-9
CASSLDPGDSSQYF
TGTGCCAGCAGCTTAGACCCAGGGGATTCTTCCCAGTACTTC
>.|.|TRBJ2-4|TRBV30
CAWTAGSPEAKNIQYF
TGTGCCTGGACCGCGGGCAGCCCTGAGGCCAAAAACATTCAGTACTTC
>.|.|TRBJ2-7|TRBV7-9
CASSQGDLPGSNEQYF
TGTGCCAGCAGCCAGGGGGACTTACCTGGGTCCAACGAGCAGTACTTC
>.|.|TRBJ2-1|TRBV6-5
CASSYSPRSEQFF
TGTGCCAGCAGTTACTCCCCACGGAGTGAGCAGTTCTTC
>.|.|TRBJ2-6|TRBV19
CASSPLSGANVLTF
TGTGCCAGTAGTCCCCTTTCTGGGGCCAACGTCCTGACTTTC
>.|.|TRBJ2-7|TRBV27
CASSTAYEQYF
TGTGCCAGCAGTACGGCCTACGAGCAGTACTTC
>.|.|TRBJ2-1|TRBV21-1
CASRLWVAHHSDNEQFF
TGTGCCAGCAGATTATGGGTAGCACACCATTCCGACAATGAGCAGTTCTTC
>.|once|TRBJ2-2|TRBV29-1
CSVERYTGELFF
TGCAGCGTTGAACGATACACCGGGGAGCTGTTTTTT
>.|.|TRBJ2-1|TRBV28
CASSLAPSSYNEQFF
TGTGCCAGCAGTTTAGCGCCGAGCTCCTACAATGAGCAGTTCTTC
>.|.|TRBJ2-2|TRBV19
CASRPSGVGELFF
TGTGCCAGCCGGCCCAGTGGGGTGGGGGAGCTGTTTTTT
>TRBD1|.|TRBJ1-2|TRBV14
CASSPPGTGVYGYTF
TGTGCCAGCAGTCCGCCGGGGACAGGGGTCTATGGCTACACCTTC
>.|.|TRBJ2-7|TRBV27
CASSSRQYYEQYF
TGTGCCAGCAGTTCTCGACAGTACTACGAGCAGTACTTC
>TRBD2|.|TRBJ2-7|TRBV4-1
CASSHHVGNSGRAAGVYEQYF
TGCGCCAGCAGCCATCACGTTGGGAATAGCGGGAGGGCCGCTGGGGTCTACGAGCAGTACTTC
>TRBD2|few|TRBJ2-7|TRBV4-3
CASSHSAGGYEQYF
TGCGCCAGCAGCCATTCAGCGGGAGGCTACGAGCAGTACTTC
>.|once|TRBJ2-7|TRBV2
CASSEGPGAGYEQYF
TGTGCCAGCAGTGAAGGCCCGGGGGCTGGGTACGAGCAGTACTTC
>.|.|TRBJ1-1|TRBV5-6
CASIGPNTEAFF
TGTGCCAGCATCGGACCGAACACTGAAGCTTTCTTT
>.|.|TRBJ1-2|TRBV19
CASTQGLNYGYTF
TGTGCCAGTACCCAGGGGCTTAACTATGGCTACACCTTC
>.|.|TRBJ2-7|TRBV10-2
CASSESDSDEQYF
TGCGCCAGCAGTGAGTCGGATAGCGACGAGCAGTACTTC
>.|.|TRBJ1-2|TRBV9
CASSVGAGLYGYTF
TGTGCCAGCAGCGTAGGGGCAGGGCTCTATGGCTACACCTTC
>.|.|TRBJ1-1|TRBV6-5
CASSYSWGWDTEAFF
TGTGCCAGCAGTTACTCGTGGGGTTGGGACACTGAAGCTTTCTTT
>TRBD2|once|TRBJ2-1|TRBV7-6
CASSFAAAGGHEQFF
TGTGCCAGCAGCTTCGCCGCAGCGGGAGGGCATGAGCAGTTCTTC
>TRBD2|.|TRBJ2-1|TRBV27
CASSLWGLAGGINEQFF
TGTGCCAGCAGTTTATGGGGACTAGCGGGAGGGATCAATGAGCAGTTCTTC
>TRBD1|.|TRBJ2-7|TRBV4-1
CASSLGQGIYEQYF
TGCGCCAGCAGCCTGGGACAGGGGATCTACGAGCAGTACTTC
>.|.|TRBJ1-2|TRBV12-5
CASGFGSEGMRGYTF
TGTGCTAGTGGTTTCGGGTCAGAGGGTATGAGGGGCTACACCTTC
>TRBD2|.|TRBJ2-7|TRBV11-2
CASSLVAGANHEQYF
TGTGCCAGCAGCTTAGTGGCGGGAGCAAACCACGAGCAGTACTTC
>.|.|TRBJ2-3|TRBV5-6
CASSLVGDTQYF
TGTGCCAGCAGCTTGGTGGGGGATACGCAGTATTTT
>.|.|TRBJ2-7|TRBV27
CASSLSRVYEQYF
TGTGCCAGCAGTTTATCCAGGGTCTACGAGCAGTACTTC
>.|.|TRBJ2-7|TRBV5-1
CASSPSGGQLGQYF
TGCGCCAGCAGCCCTTCCGGGGGACAATTGGGGCAGTACTTC
>.|.|TRBJ2-7|TRBV7-2
CASSLDGLSYEQYF
TGTGCCAGCAGCTTGGATGGCCTCTCCTACGAGCAGTACTTC
>.|.|TRBJ1-2|TRBV6-6
CASSSRSGGSDGYTF
TGTGCCAGCAGTTCCCGGTCGGGGGGCAGTGATGGCTACACCTTC
>.|once|TRBJ1-2|TRBV7-8
CASSLDSSGIYGYTF
TGTGCCAGCAGCTTAGATTCGTCAGGGATCTATGGCTACACCTTC
>TRBD1|.|TRBJ1-4|TRBV30
CALETGQGNEKLFF
TGTGCACTGGAGACAGGACAGGGGAATGAAAAACTGTTTTTT
>TRBD2|.|TRBJ2-7|TRBV11-2
CASSLGGGTYEQYF
TGTGCCAGCAGCTTGGGGGGAGGGACCTACGAGCAGTACTTC
>TRBD2|.|TRBJ2-1|TRBV5-1
CASSLEAGLSVAYNEQFF
TGCGCCAGCAGCTTGGAAGCGGGACTAAGCGTGGCCTACAATGAGCAGTTCTTC
>.|.|TRBJ2-7|TRBV7-6
CASSLRDTSYEQYF
TGTGCCAGCAGCTTACGGGACACCTCCTACGAGCAGTACTTC
>TRBD1|.|TRBJ1-2|TRBV29-1
CSVHSGQGADGYTF
TGCAGCGTCCACTCGGGACAGGGGGCCGATGGCTACACCTTC
>.|few|TRBJ2-2|TRBV7-2
CASSLWKANTGELFF
TGTGCCAGCAGCTTATGGAAGGCAAACACCGGGGAGCTGTTTTTT
>.|.|TRBJ2-1|TRBV11-3
CASSPPAGEQFF
TGTGCCAGCAGCCCCCCCGCCGGTGAGCAGTTCTTC
>TRBD2|.|TRBJ2-1|TRBV27
CASRTGGPYNEQFF
TGTGCCAGCAGAACGGGAGGGCCCTACAATGAGCAGTTCTTC
>TRBD2|.|TRBJ2-1|TRBV19
CASSIRLAGTYNEQFF
TGTGCCAGTAGTATTCGACTAGCGGGAACCTACAATGAGCAGTTCTTC
>.|.|TRBJ2-5|TRBV7-8
CASRPQVQETQYF
TGTGCCAGCAGGCCCCAGGTCCAAGAGACCCAGTACTTC
>.|.|TRBJ2-7|TRBV25-1
CASCSSYEQYF
TGTGCCAGTTGCAGCTCCTACGAGCAGTACTTC
>.|.|TRBJ2-7|TRBV19
CASSIGHGFSYEQYF
TGTGCCAGTAGTATAGGACACGGATTTTCCTACGAGCAGTACTTC
>.|few|TRBJ2-1|TRBV29-1
CSVGDILRIYNEQFF
TGCAGCGTTGGAGACATCCTGAGGATCTACAATGAGCAGTTCTTC
>TRBD2|.|TRBJ2-1|TRBV28
CASSPPGGGNEQFF
TGTGCCAGCTCGCCGCCCGGGGGGGGCAATGAGCAGTTCTTC
>.|.|TRBJ1-1|TRBV9
CASSVGTGGTEAFF
TGTGCCAGCAGCGTAGGCACCGGAGGCACTGAAGCTTTCTTT
>TRBD2|.|TRBJ2-7|TRBV19
CASSITSGRAGIYEQYF
TGTGCCAGTAGTATAACTAGCGGGAGGGCCGGTATTTACGAGCAGTACTTC
>.|.|TRBJ1-2|TRBV5-6
CASSLVAGNTYGYTF
TGTGCCAGCAGCTTGGTGGCAGGAAATACCTATGGCTACACCTTC
>.|.|TRBJ2-7|TRBV6-5
CASSYSAGALREQYF
TGTGCCAGCAGTTACTCCGCAGGGGCTCTACGAGAGCAGTACTTC
>TRBD1|medium-sized|TRBJ2-7|TRBV19
CASSMTGGIYEQYF
TGTGCCAGTAGTATGACAGGGGGGATCTACGAGCAGTACTTC
>.|once|TRBJ2-1|TRBV27
CASMRGSSYNEQFF
TGTGCCAGCATGAGGGGGAGCTCCTACAATGAGCAGTTCTTC
>.|few|TRBJ1-5|TRBV7-8
CASSPGTTNQPQHF
TGTGCCAGCAGCCCTGGGACAACTAATCAGCCCCAGCATTTT
>.|.|TRBJ1-1|TRBV19
CASSTGMDTEAFF
TGTGCCAGTAGTACCGGGATGGACACTGAAGCTTTCTTT
>.|once|TRBJ1-1|TRBV19
CASSIDFAEAFF
TGTGCCAGTAGTATAGATTTCGCTGAAGCTTTCTTT
>TRBD1|.|TRBJ1-2|TRBV7-9
CASSTLTGGEGYTF
TGTGCCAGCAGCACCCTTACAGGGGGCGAAGGCTACACCTTC
>TRBD1|once|TRBJ1-1|TRBV19
CASSRTGVGNTEAFF
TGTGCCAGTAGTCGGACAGGGGTAGGGAACACTGAAGCTTTCTTT